The 30 T cell receptor beta chains in this list originate from one sample, sequenced in a study of blood T cell repertoires in COVID-19. Generated by immunoSEQ multiplex PCR, the TCRdb table keeps only in-frame clones and is missing some. The sample carries around 260,000 clones, just over 85% recorded once. Material for sequencing was peripheral blood. The source is a woman in her thirties with active or convalescent COVID-19.

The V call is TRBV18, the J call TRBJ1-2; 9 bases line up with TRBD1. The CDR3 extends over 17 amino acids. The germline CDR1 and CDR2 sequences are KGHSH and LQKENI. Trimming took 3 bases from V and 5 from J; bases not matched to a gene: 13. Here the CDR3 reads CASSPPGTGTQKYGYTF. The DNA for the CDR3 is TGTGCCAGCTCACCCCCCGGGACAGGGACTCAAAAGTATGGCTACACCTTC. The entire variable domain, with the rest obtained from reference TRBV18 and TRBJ1-2, is as follows: NAGVMQNPRHLVRRRGQEARLRCSPMKGHSHVYWYRQLPEEGLKFMVYLQKENIIDESGMPKERFSAEFPKEGPSILRIQQVVRGDSAAYFCASSPPGTGTQKYGYTFGSGTRLTVV.

The rearrangement links TRBV7-8 to TRBJ2-5; possible D gene TRBD2, 6 bases. The CDR3 totals 14 residues. V shed 2 bases and J shed 4 bases, with 11 bases lying between them. Per the germline V gene, CDR1 is SGHVS and CDR2 is FQNEAQ. The CDR3 protein is CASSLSGQSETQYF. The DNA for the CDR3 is TGTGCCAGCAGCTTAAGCGGGCAATCAGAGACCCAGTACTTC.

In this sample, this clone turned up once. The rearrangement uses TRBV18 and TRBJ1-4, with D tentatively TRBD1 (6 bases). The CDR3 extends over 14 amino acids. V lost 2 bases and J lost 8, with 12 bases in between. Germline V gives CDR1 KGHSH, CDR2 LQKENI. The chain's CDR3 is CASSPSSTGEKLFF. CDR3 sequence (DNA): TGTGCCAGCTCACCATCATCGACAGGCGAAAAACTGTTTTTT. Looking up the rest from reference TRBV18 and TRBJ1-4 gives the full variable domain: NAGVMQNPRHLVRRRGQEARLRCSPMKGHSHVYWYRQLPEEGLKFMVYLQKENIIDESGMPKERFSAEFPKEGPSILRIQQVVRGDSAAYFCASSPSSTGEKLFFGSGTQLSVL.

The rearrangement uses TRBV4-3 and TRBJ2-2; D might be TRBD2 (5 bases). This CDR3 spans 15 amino acids. The germline V gene has CDR1 LGHNA and CDR2 YSLEER. V gave up 1 base and J gave up 6 bases, with 12 bases separating them. CDR3 loop: CASSQGILGAGELFF. The CDR3 coding sequence is TGCGCCAGCAGCCAAGGAATTCTCGGGGCCGGGGAGCTGTTTTTT.

The rearrangement joins TRBV7-2 to TRBJ2-3, with 10 bases lining up with TRBD2. V lost 2 bases to trimming and J lost 9 bases; unmatched junction nucleotides: 11. The CDR3 spans 16 residues. CDR1 SGHTA and CDR2 FQGNSA come from the germline V gene. The CDR3 protein is CASSLLPAGGPVTQYF. The CDR3 nucleotides are TGTGCCAGCAGCTTACTTCCAGCGGGGGGGCCTGTCACGCAGTATTTT.

The chain combines TRBV6-4 with TRBJ2-3, with no clear D. CDR1 MRHNA and CDR2 SNTAGT come from the germline V gene. The CDR3 consists of 13 residues. V was clipped by 6 bases and J by 3 bases, with 10 bases between them. CDR3 nucleotides: TGTGCCAGCAGCCCGACTGAGACAGATACGCAGTATTTT. Translated, it gives CASSPTETDTQYF.

This chain links TRBV15 with TRBJ2-7, with D possibly matching TRBD1 (6 bases). Trimming took off 3 bases at V and 3 bases at J, with 12 bases between the two ends. The CDR3 sequence is 14 residues long. The germline CDR1 and CDR2 sequences are LNHNV and YYDKDF (reference sequence). For the CDR3, the DNA is TGTGCCACCAGCAGGACAGGCGGAAACTACGAGCAGTACTTC. Protein: CATSRTGGNYEQYF.

The J gene is TRBJ1-1, the V gene TRBV5-1; 12 nucleotides align to TRBD1. The germline V gene has CDR1 SGHRS and CDR2 YFSETQ. The CDR3 extends over 20 amino acids. V was clipped by 2 bases and J by 0 bases; unmatched bases: 14. CDR3 sequence: CASSFLPTGTGGGMNTEAFF. The CDR3 DNA reads as TGCGCCAGCAGCTTCCTCCCTACCGGGACAGGGGGCGGGATGAACACTGAAGCTTTCTTT.

The rearrangement uses TRBV7-2 and TRBJ2-1, with D possibly being TRBD2 (5 bases). Deletions cut 5 bases from V and 14 bases from J, with 22 bases between. CDR1 and CDR2 (germline): SGHTA, FQGNSA. The CDR3 runs 14 residues. Written as DNA, the CDR3 is TGTGCCAGCAGCCTTACCGCCTTCGTCGCGAGGGAGTTCTTC. This encodes CASSLTAFVAREFF.

This clone was seen a single time. The chain joins TRBV7-8 to TRBJ2-1, with D tentatively TRBD2 (5 bases). The germline V gene has CDR1 SGHVS and CDR2 FQNEAQ. The CDR3 sequence is 15 residues long. Trimming removed 2 bases at V and 5 bases at J, with 13 bases between. The CDR3, as DNA: TGTGCCAGCAGCTTAACCAGCGGCCACCACAATGAGCAGTTCTTC. It encodes CASSLTSGHHNEQFF.

As to this clone: One end of the junction does not line up with germline, which may come from a read error. The chain has TRBV7-7 and TRBJ2-5; 13 bases agree with TRBD2. Germline loops: CDR1 SSHAT, CDR2 FNYEAQ (reference sequence). The CDR3 is 15 residues long. This chain's CDR3 is CASSTSGGGTETQYF. CDR3 DNA: TGTGCTAGCAGCACTAGCGGGGGGGGAACAGAGACCCAGTACTTC.

CDR3 protein: CAWARGFKNYGYTF. CDR3 DNA sequence: TGTGCCTGGGCCAGGGGGTTTAAAAACTATGGCTACACCTTC. The V gene is TRBV30, the J gene TRBJ1-2, with 7 bases aligning to TRBD1. The ends lost 5 bases at V and 2 bases at J; junction bases unmatched: 8. CDR1 and CDR2 from the germline V gene are GTSNPN and SVGIG (reference sequence). CDR3 length equals 14 residues.

As to this clone: Relative to the germline gene, one junction end is altered; a read error may explain this. The CDR3 coding sequence is TGCAGTGCTAGTGGGACTAGCGGGGGTCCCTCCCACGAGCAGTACTTC. The encoded protein is CSASGTSGGPSHEQYF. The chain joins TRBV20-1 to TRBJ2-7, with 14 bases fitting TRBD2. This CDR3 is built from 16 residues. Germline lookup yields CDR1 DFQATT and CDR2 SNEGSKA (reference sequence).

This chain links TRBV9 with TRBJ2-2; D is ambiguous. The CDR3 covers 13 residues. V lost 0 bases and J 7 bases, leaving 7 bases between the germline ends. CDR1 is SGDLS, CDR2 YYNGEE, per germline. Written as DNA, the CDR3 is TGTGCCAGCAGCGTAGCGGGTGGCGGGGAGCTGTTTTTT. Its translation: CASSVAGGGELFF.

This chain uses TRBV29-1 with TRBJ2-3, with 13 bases matching TRBD2. The V gene's germline CDR1 is SQVTM and CDR2 ANQGSEA. The CDR3 length is 14 residues. Trimming at V came to 7 bases and at J to 7 bases, leaving 8 bases not matched to a gene. The CDR3 loop is CSGNGLAGDNTQYF. Here the CDR3 DNA reads TGCAGCGGTAACGGACTAGCGGGAGACAATACGCAGTATTTT.

The CDR3 loop is CASRWRMDSNQPQHF. CDR3 nucleotide sequence: TGTGCCAGTCGGTGGCGGATGGATAGTAATCAGCCCCAGCATTTT. The chain combines TRBV19 with TRBJ1-5, with D hard to call. CDR3 length: 15 residues. Germline V gene lookup returns CDR1 LNHDA and CDR2 SQIVND (reference sequence). V lost 8 bases and J lost 4, with 18 bases in between.

The genes are TRBV5-1 and TRBJ2-1; 11 nucleotides line up with TRBD1. The germline CDR1 and CDR2 sequences are SGHRS and YFSETQ. Trimming at V came to 0 bases and at J to 6 bases, leaving 2 bases not matched to a gene. The CDR3 loop spans 15 amino acids. CDR3 nucleotides: TGCGCCAGCAGCTTGGGAGGGACAGGGGGCAATGAGCAGTTCTTC. Translation gives CASSLGGTGGNEQFF.

The V call is TRBV7-9, the J call TRBJ1-1, with no clear D. Germline V gene sequence: CDR1 SEHNR, CDR2 FQNEAQ (reference sequence). This CDR3 contains 14 residues. Trimming took off 1 base at V and 2 bases at J, with 8 bases between the two ends. In nucleotides, the CDR3 is TGTGCCAGCAGCTTAGATACAGTCAACACTGAAGCTTTCTTT. It encodes CASSLDTVNTEAFF.

The chain links TRBV29-1 to TRBJ1-1, with a possible D match to TRBD1 (6 bases). The CDR3 has 13 residues. Germline loops: CDR1 SQVTM, CDR2 ANQGSEA. V was clipped by 8 bases and J by 3 bases, with 16 bases between them. CDR3 protein: CSLADRPHTEAFF. The CDR3 DNA sequence: TGCAGCCTGGCCGACAGGCCTCACACTGAAGCTTTCTTT.

Note on this clone: This sample includes further DNA sequences coding for the same CDR3. The chain carries TRBV4-3 and TRBJ2-7; tentative D call: TRBD1 (6 bases). The CDR3 is made up of 14 amino acids. With 1 base removed from V and 0 bases from J, the gap between germline ends came to 7 bases. Germline V CDR1 and CDR2: LGHNA, YSLEER. The CDR3 sequence is CASSQARGSYEQYF. The CDR3 DNA is TGCGCCAGCAGCCAAGCCAGGGGCTCCTACGAGCAGTACTTC.

The V gene is TRBV28, the J gene TRBJ1-3, with 7 bases matching TRBD1. Trimming removed 8 bases from V and 1 base from J; junction bases left unmatched: 8. The CDR3 consists of 15 residues. Germline assignment: CDR1 MDHEN and CDR2 SYDVKM. The CDR3 DNA sequence: TGTGCCAGCGACAGACAGGGTCAATCTGGAAACACCATATATTTT. Translation: CASDRQGQSGNTIYF.

The chain combines TRBV5-1 with TRBJ2-3; TRBD2 is a possible D gene (7 bases). Between the trimmed V and J ends, which lost 2 bases and 2 bases, there was a span of 15 bases. The CDR3 has 16 amino acids. Germline V gene sequence: CDR1 SGHRS, CDR2 YFSETQ. CDR3 in amino acids: CASSFIVAGATDTQYF. For the CDR3, the DNA is TGCGCCAGCAGCTTCATTGTGGCGGGGGCCACAGATACGCAGTATTTT.

This clone was observed many times. The chain is built from TRBV19 and TRBJ1-5; D is unresolved. The germline V gene encodes CDR1 LNHDA and CDR2 SQIVND (reference sequence). Between the trimmed V and J ends, which lost 7 bases and 4 bases, there was a span of 14 bases. The CDR3 length is 14 residues. CDR3 loop: CASKAGRDNQPQHF. The CDR3 DNA follows: TGTGCCAGTAAGGCGGGCAGAGATAATCAGCCCCAGCATTTT.

This clone was seen only once. The chain is built from TRBV5-1 and TRBJ1-2; D possibly corresponds to TRBD1 (6 bases). V was shortened by 1 base and J by 7 bases, with 8 bases between the two germline ends. This CDR3 has 12 residues. Germline CDR1 reads SGHRS; CDR2 reads YFSETQ. The CDR3, as DNA: TGCGCCAGCAGCTTGACAGGGACTGGCTACACCTTC. Translation gives CASSLTGTGYTF.

This chain joins TRBV12-2 and TRBJ2-7; TRBD2 is taken as the D call from the table, unchecked against the DNA. TRBV12-2 is a recognized pseudogene. The CDR3 has 14 residues. DNA for the CDR3: TGTGCAAGTCGCTTGGAGCGTTTGAAATACGAGCAGTACTTC. Protein sequence: CASRLERLKYEQYF.

V gene TRBV6-1 combines with J gene TRBJ2-7, with D perhaps TRBD2 (6 bases). CDR1 is MNHNS and CDR2 is SASEGT in the germline V gene. V lost 2 bases and J 0 bases, leaving 11 bases between the germline ends. The CDR3 covers 15 residues. CDR3 in amino acids: CASSEPGRSSYEQYF. CDR3 coding DNA: TGTGCCAGCAGTGAACCGGGGAGGAGCTCCTACGAGCAGTACTTC.

The chain joins TRBV7-9 to TRBJ1-5; 7 bases map to TRBD1. J lost 6 bases, V lost 3 bases, and 5 bases had no gene match. The CDR3 contains 14 residues. Germline assignment: CDR1 SEHNR and CDR2 FQNEAQ (reference sequence). CDR3 nucleotide sequence: TGTGCCAGCAGCTTCGGGACAGCCGGTCAGCCCCAGCATTTT. Translated: CASSFGTAGQPQHF.

This chain uses TRBV7-2 with TRBJ1-3; unclear D gene. The V end was cut by 5 bases, the J end by 2 bases, with 19 bases between. Germline assignment: CDR1 SGHTA and CDR2 FQGNSA. The CDR3 consists of 17 residues. The CDR3 here is CASSRGMHPTPGNTIYF. The CDR3 nucleotides are TGTGCCAGCAGCCGTGGCATGCACCCAACACCTGGAAACACCATATATTTT.

The chain carries TRBV30 and TRBJ2-3; the match to TRBD2 covers 7 bases. The germline CDR1 and CDR2 sequences are GTSNPN and SVGIG (reference sequence). V lost 2 bases, J lost 2 bases, and 4 bases stayed unmatched. The CDR3 covers 14 residues. CDR3 in amino acids: CAWSRGGTTDTQYF. CDR3 nucleotide sequence: TGTGCCTGGAGTCGCGGGGGTACCACAGATACGCAGTATTTT.

This chain links TRBV7-9 with TRBJ1-4; 9 bases line up with TRBD1. J gave up 8 bases and V 2 bases, and 6 bases lay outside the gene matches. The germline CDR1 and CDR2 sequences are SEHNR and FQNEAQ (reference sequence). The CDR3 has 15 residues. The CDR3 region is CASSLPTGGAEKLFF. The CDR3 coding sequence is TGTGCCAGCAGCTTACCAACAGGGGGCGCGGAAAAACTGTTTTTT.